Below, 29 T cell receptor beta chains from the same sample are listed, as sequenced in a study of cytomegalovirus exposure and HLA in healthy donors. TCRdb's copy holds only in-frame clones and misses some; the assay was immunoSEQ multiplex PCR. The table records 150,000 to 200,000 clones, roughly nine tenths of them present only once. The sample comprised PBMCs. These receptors came from a man aged 18 to 29 in good health and CMV-seropositive.

CDR3 DNA: TGTGCCAGCGTTCGTCCACGACTAGCGGGAGACAATGAGCAGTTCTTC. Translated, it gives CASVRPRLAGDNEQFF. This rearrangement joins TRBV7-8 to TRBJ2-1; 12 bases match TRBD2. This CDR3 is built from 16 residues. Germline lookup yields CDR1 SGHVS and CDR2 FQNEAQ. J gave up 5 bases and V 8 bases, and 10 bases lay outside the gene matches.

This clone was seen more than once but under ten times. The CDR3 nucleotides read TGTGCCAGCAGTGGACACTATGACAATGAGCAGTTCTTC. This sequence encodes CASSGHYDNEQFF. The chain recombines TRBV6-6 with TRBJ2-1, with a tentative D call TRBD1 (5 bases). The germline V and J ends were trimmed by 5 bases and 5 bases, with 10 bases remaining between them. This CDR3 region has 13 residues. CDR1 and CDR2 (germline): MNHNY, SVGAGI (reference sequence).

The chain combines TRBV12-5 with TRBJ2-1; D unresolved. From germline, CDR1 is LGHNT and CDR2 FRNRAP. There are 12 residues in the CDR3. V lost 7 bases and J 6 bases, leaving 10 bases between the germline ends. In nucleotides, the CDR3 is TGTGCTAGTGCGCTCGGGTCCAATGAGCAGTTCTTC. It codes for CASALGSNEQFF. The entire variable domain, with the rest obtained from reference TRBV12-5 and TRBJ2-1, is as follows: DARVTQTPRHKVTEMGQEVTMRCQPILGHNTVFWYRQTMMQGLELLAYFRNRAPLDDSGMPKDRFSAEMPDATLATLKIQPSEPRDSAVYFCASALGSNEQFFGPGTRLTVL.

The V call is TRBV19, the J call TRBJ2-5; 11 nucleotides line up with TRBD2. The CDR3 totals 15 residues. Losses at the gene ends were 3 bases for V and 3 bases for J; bases not matched to a gene: 3. Germline loops: CDR1 LNHDA, CDR2 SQIVND (reference sequence). The CDR3 DNA reads as TGTGCCAGTAGTATGGGGGGACTAGCGGAAGAGACCCAGTACTTC. As protein: CASSMGGLAEETQYF. Looking up the rest from reference TRBV19 and TRBJ2-5 gives the full variable domain: DGGITQSPKYLFRKEGQNVTLSCEQNLNHDAMYWYRQDPGQGLRLIYYSQIVNDFQKGDIAEGYSVSREKKESFPLTVTSAQKNPTAFYLCASSMGGLAEETQYFGPGTRLLVL.

This clone was counted once. This rearrangement joins TRBV7-3 to TRBJ2-3, with D tentatively TRBD2 (6 bases). Between the trimmed V and J ends, which lost 0 bases and 3 bases, there was a span of 10 bases. The CDR3 length is 15 residues. Looked up from germline, CDR1 is SGHTA and CDR2 is FQGTGA. The CDR3 here is CASSLTGSSTDTQYF. For the CDR3, the DNA is TGTGCCAGCAGCTTAACCGGGAGCTCAACAGATACGCAGTATTTT. Together with reference TRBV7-3 and TRBJ2-3, the CDR3 gives the full variable domain: GAGVSQTPSNKVTEKGKYVELRCDPISGHTALYWYRQSLGQGPEFLIYFQGTGAADDSGLPNDRFFAVRPEGSVSTLKIQRTERGDSAVYLCASSLTGSSTDTQYFGPGTRLTVL.

The V and J genes are TRBV7-8 and TRBJ1-2, with TRBD1 as a possible D gene (6 bases). The ends were cut back, 1 base at V and 3 bases at J, with 6 bases in the middle. This CDR3 is 13 amino acids long. CDR1 and CDR2 from the germline V gene are SGHVS and FQNEAQ. The CDR3: CASSLDRDYGYTF. The CDR3 bases are TGTGCCAGCAGCTTAGACAGGGACTATGGCTACACCTTC.

The chain carries TRBV15 and TRBJ2-7; D may be TRBD2 (6 bases). V lost 1 base, J lost 0 bases, and 10 bases lay in between. Germline V gene lookup returns CDR1 LNHNV and CDR2 YYDKDF (reference sequence). The CDR3 covers 15 residues. For the CDR3, the DNA is TGTGCCACCAGCAGAGGAGGGAGGAGCTCCTACGAGCAGTACTTC. This gives the protein CATSRGGRSSYEQYF.

This chain joins TRBV4-2 and TRBJ2-7, with a tentative D call TRBD2 (6 bases). Trimming stripped 0 bases from V and 2 bases from J, with 14 bases between. The CDR3 is 16 amino acids. Germline V CDR1 and CDR2: LGHNA, YNFKEQ. The CDR3 nucleotides are TGTGCCAGCAGCCAAGATAAGACTAGTCCAGCCTACGAGCAGTACTTC. Its translation is CASSQDKTSPAYEQYF.

The chain has TRBV29-1 and TRBJ2-7, with 11 bases fitting TRBD1. CDR1 and CDR2 from the germline V gene are SQVTM and ANQGSEA. CDR3 length equals 15 residues. CDR3 coding DNA: TGCAGTGCTAAAGGCGGGGACAGGGGGTTTTACGAGCAGTACTTC. This codes for CSAKGGDRGFYEQYF.

V is TRBV6-5 and J is TRBJ2-1; TRBD2 aligns across 9 bases. V shed 7 bases and J 9 bases; nucleotides not matched to a gene: 10. CDR1 and CDR2 (germline): MNHEY, SVGAGI. The CDR3 is 14 residues long. CDR3 residues: CASTPPGLASEQFF. CDR3 DNA sequence: TGTGCCAGCACCCCTCCGGGACTAGCAAGTGAGCAGTTCTTC.

The chain employs TRBV29-1 and TRBJ1-1, with 7 bases identical to TRBD1. From germline, CDR1 is SQVTM and CDR2 ANQGSEA. Trimming at V came to 0 bases and at J to 1 base, leaving 5 bases not matched to a gene. The CDR3 spans 15 residues. CDR3 sequence reads: CSVEEGTVSNTEAFF. Written as DNA, the CDR3 is TGCAGCGTTGAAGAAGGGACAGTCTCGAACACTGAAGCTTTCTTT.

The genes are TRBV29-1 and TRBJ2-7; 9 positions match TRBD1. V was clipped by 0 bases and J by 2 bases; unmatched bases: 5. The CDR3 runs 15 residues. Germline CDR1 and CDR2: SQVTM and ANQGSEA. CDR3 DNA: TGCAGCGTTGAAGATAGACAGGGGGGAACCTACGAGCAGTACTTC. Translation: CSVEDRQGGTYEQYF.

This sequence joins TRBV5-1 and TRBJ2-1; 13 bases line up with TRBD2. CDR1 and CDR2 from the germline V gene are SGHRS and YFSETQ. This CDR3 contains 18 residues. J gave up 8 bases and V 4 bases, and 15 bases lay outside the gene matches. The CDR3 region is CASSPTSPLAGGPYEQFF. Written as DNA, the CDR3 is TGCGCCAGCAGCCCCACGTCTCCACTAGCGGGAGGGCCTTATGAGCAGTTCTTC.

This sequence joins TRBV29-1 and TRBJ1-2, with D hard to call. The CDR3 is 13 residues long. CDR1 SQVTM and CDR2 ANQGSEA come from the germline V gene. Trimming shortened V by 1 base and J by 0 bases, and 6 bases separated the two germline ends. CDR3 nucleotide sequence: TGCAGCGTTGAAGTAGCTGCTAACTATGGCTACACCTTC. This translates into CSVEVAANYGYTF.

This chain links TRBV28 with TRBJ1-2, with TRBD1 as a possible D gene (6 bases). CDR3 length equals 14 residues. The V and J ends lost 0 bases and 2 bases respectively, with 7 bases between them. CDR1 MDHEN and CDR2 SYDVKM come from the germline V gene. The DNA for the CDR3 is TGTGCCAGCAGTTTATGGGACAGCAACTATGGCTACACCTTC. Its translation: CASSLWDSNYGYTF.

This clone was counted once. The chain carries TRBV18 and TRBJ1-1, with 10 bases lining up with TRBD1. The CDR3 runs to 21 residues. The germline V gene has CDR1 KGHSH and CDR2 LQKENI. The V and J ends lost 8 bases and 2 bases, in that order; junction bases with no gene match: 26. CDR3 DNA sequence: TGTGCCAGCGCCGGTTCCGCTTTCAGGTCCGGGATGACAGGGGGCAACACTGAAGCTTTCTTT. It specifies CASAGSAFRSGMTGGNTEAFF.

J is TRBJ2-5 and V is TRBV30; D might be TRBD1 (5 bases). The CDR3 length is 12 residues. The germline V gene has CDR1 GTSNPN and CDR2 SVGIG (reference sequence). V shed 3 bases and J shed 7 bases, with 12 bases lying between them. In DNA, the CDR3 is TGTGCCTGGAGCAGGGTGTTCGGGACCCAGTACTTC. Protein product: CAWSRVFGTQYF.

The chain employs TRBV7-8 and TRBJ2-7, with 12 bases matching TRBD2. CDR3 size: 18 residues. CDR1 is SGHVS and CDR2 is FQNEAQ in the germline V gene. The V and J ends lost 0 bases and 4 bases, in that order; junction bases with no gene match: 10. CDR3 amino acids: CASSLARLAGGLRYEQYF. CDR3 DNA sequence: TGTGCCAGCAGCTTAGCGCGGCTAGCGGGAGGGCTTCGGTACGAGCAGTACTTC.

The chain has TRBV2 and TRBJ1-5; 8 nucleotides line up with TRBD1. The CDR3 has 14 amino acids. CDR1 and CDR2 from the germline V gene are SNHLY and FYNNEI. V lost 6 bases to trimming and J lost 7 bases; unmatched junction nucleotides: 8. The CDR3 spells CASREWTGWQPQHF. CDR3 DNA: TGTGCCAGCAGGGAATGGACAGGGTGGCAGCCCCAGCATTTT.

This clone was seen only once. The chain's CDR3 is CASSRERRSSGRGRETQYF. CDR3 coding DNA: TGTGCCAGCTCACGGGAACGGAGGTCTAGCGGGAGAGGAAGGGAGACCCAGTACTTC. J is TRBJ2-5 and V is TRBV18; 10 positions agree with TRBD2. Germline CDR1 reads KGHSH; CDR2 reads LQKENI. J lost 5 bases, V lost 4 bases, and 19 bases had no gene match. The CDR3 contains 19 residues.

This chain links TRBV28 with TRBJ2-7, with D possibly matching TRBD2 (6 bases). V shed 6 bases and J shed 2 bases, with 11 bases lying between them. Germline-derived CDR1 and CDR2 are MDHEN and SYDVKM. The CDR3 loop spans 13 amino acids. Written as DNA, the CDR3 is TGTGCCAGCAGCCGACTAGTTCCCTACGAGCAGTACTTC. Its translation is CASSRLVPYEQYF.

The chain is built from TRBV30 and TRBJ1-1, with D unresolved. Germline V lookup: CDR1 GTSNPN, CDR2 SVGIG (reference sequence). The CDR3 extends over 11 amino acids. V was pared by 3 bases and J by 7 bases, with 9 bases between. The CDR3 nucleotides read TGTGCCTGGAGAGAGTACAGTGAAGCTTTCTTT. Amino acid sequence: CAWREYSEAFF.

The rearrangement joins TRBV4-1 to TRBJ2-2; 8 bases align to TRBD2. In germline, CDR1 is MGHRA, CDR2 YSYEKL. The CDR3 consists of 16 residues. Trimming at V came to 0 bases and at J to 5 bases, leaving 5 bases not matched to a gene. Written as DNA, the CDR3 is TGCGCCAGCAGCCAAGAAGTCGGGAGGGGGACCGGGGAGCTGTTTTTT. It codes for CASSQEVGRGTGELFF.

This chain joins TRBV28 and TRBJ2-7, with 7 nucleotides matching TRBD1. The trim removed 8 bases at V and 2 bases at J, leaving 9 bases unmatched. This CDR3 spans 14 amino acids. Germline-derived CDR1 and CDR2 are MDHEN and SYDVKM. The CDR3 DNA reads as TGTGCCAGCCGCGGACAGGCCCTTCCCTACGAGCAGTACTTC. It specifies CASRGQALPYEQYF.

The chain employs TRBV11-1 and TRBJ2-1, with a possible D match to TRBD2 (5 bases). The CDR3 is 16 residues long. The V end was cut by 5 bases, the J end by 3 bases, with 17 bases between. Germline V lookup: CDR1 SGHAT, CDR2 FQDESV (reference sequence). The CDR3, as DNA: TGTGCCAGCAGCCCGAGCGGAGACGGATACTACAATGAGCAGTTCTTC. As protein: CASSPSGDGYYNEQFF.

The chain is built from TRBV19 and TRBJ2-2; D may be TRBD1 (5 bases). Per the germline V gene, CDR1 is LNHDA and CDR2 is SQIVND (reference sequence). V shed 3 bases and J shed 1 base, with 15 bases lying between them. This CDR3 spans 17 amino acids. The CDR3 coding sequence is TGTGCCAGTAGTATGTTCGCCGCACAGGAGAACACCGGGGAGCTGTTTTTT. Amino acid sequence: CASSMFAAQENTGELFF.

The rearrangement uses TRBV9 and TRBJ2-3; TRBD2 matches 12 bases. The V and J ends lost 3 bases and 0 bases, in that order; junction bases with no gene match: 2. The germline V gene encodes CDR1 SGDLS and CDR2 YYNGEE. The CDR3 loop spans 16 amino acids. The CDR3 is CASSAGTSGSTDTQYF. In DNA, the CDR3 is TGTGCCAGCAGCGCGGGGACTAGCGGGAGCACAGATACGCAGTATTTT.

The V and J genes are TRBV5-4 and TRBJ1-2; D is unresolved. Between the trimmed V and J ends, which lost 6 bases and 4 bases, there was a span of 7 bases. The length of the CDR3 is 11 residues. CDR1 and CDR2 (germline): SGHNT, YYREEE (reference sequence). Here the CDR3 DNA reads TGTGCCAGCAAGGAGGGCTATGGCTACACCTTC. Protein product: CASKEGYGYTF.

The V and J genes are TRBV6-4 and TRBJ2-1, with D perhaps TRBD2 (6 bases). Germline V gives CDR1 MRHNA, CDR2 SNTAGT. CDR3 length: 13 residues. Between the trimmed V and J ends, which lost 8 bases and 9 bases, there was a span of 17 bases. Here the CDR3 DNA reads TGTGCCAGCTCCTCGACTAGTACCGCTGAGCAGTTCTTC. Translation: CASSSTSTAEQFF.